The present entry profiles one T cell receptor beta chain with its context. Its antigen remains unidentified. Per-nucleotide qualities are absent, and no much larger clonotype sits a single base away. The data were taken from a study of cytomegalovirus exposure and HLA in healthy donors (dated by TCRdb to the late 2010s). Regarding the research as a whole: In an earlier analysis of approximately 500 of the donors, approximately 300 Gb of sequence data and about 110 million unique TCR beta sequences from 150 million to 200 million T cells were reported. Donor age, sex, ethnicity and CMV serostatus were collected together with the repertoire data. The study used immunosequencing to profile the T cell repertoires of hundreds of subjects and linked those repertoires to cytomegalovirus serostatus. HLA typing covered class I and class II loci at four-digit resolution. The aim of the study was to test whether cataloging public T cell receptors could identify signatures of past pathogen exposure. In a later analysis, previously published TCR beta repertoires from hundreds of donors were re-analyzed and high-resolution HLA genotyping was added so that TCR occurrence patterns could be studied. Besides the first cohort of 500 to 700 subjects, a separate validation cohort made up of 120 different subjects was used. The later analysis used no new phenotypic data to find candidate immune exposures, relying instead on TCR beta sequences and their occurrence across donors. To predict cytomegalovirus infection status, the study combined high-throughput TCR immunosequencing, statistical association of individual TCRs with disease status, and machine learning. Among the 398 genotyped donors, 75% to 90% belonged to the genetic ancestry cluster associated with self-reported Caucasian donors. Every repertoire in the discovery cohort had been generated on one and the same sequencing platform. Typing coverage differed by locus: A, B, C, DRB1 and DQB1 were typed in roughly 629-640 donors, DQA1 in about 560, DPA1 in roughly 590, and DPB1 in 400 to 490. In a later genetic analysis, genome-wide SNP genotypes for 398 of the 666 donors were used, and that subset was treated as a discovery cohort. An early release covering just under 650 HLA-typed donors comprised approximately 300 gigabases of sequencing data and around 86 million unique TCR sequences. Across some 400 genotyped donors of the cohort, an average of approximately 200,000 unique TCR beta nucleotide sequences per donor were sequenced, and 15% to 20% of those sequences were non-productive. To decide whether each TCR beta V gene segment behaved as functional or pseudogenic, an earlier analysis of some 600 of the donors relied on high-throughput TCR beta sequencing. Four to six DR-DQ haplotypes were handled as single units for association and clustering, since linkage in the cohort was strong.

Overall results and qualifications from the work: In a later genetic analysis, a missense DCLRE1C variant was associated with V-gene and J-gene trimming of TCR beta chains, and the association was replicated in an independent cohort. The authors suggested that the approach could potentially be generalized to other disease states and immunological phenotypes. Some IMGT-functional V segments, including TRBV6-2 and TRBV6-3, could not be told apart with the 87-base-pair reads, so those segments were excluded. According to a later analysis, TCR association rates differed among HLA loci, with DRB1 alleles showing the most associated TCRs and HLA-C alleles showing the fewest. A later genetic analysis reported fewer N-insertions in productive TCRs among donors in an Asian-associated ancestry cluster than the roughly 620-donor mean. Because counts were too low, around 17 rarely observed V segments, including chromosome 9 orphons, were left out of the earlier analysis of 587 of the donors. In a later analysis, HLA-associated TCR beta chains showed more clonal expansion and lower generation probabilities than non-associated chains that were equally common. A cluster of highly shared sequence variants was judged likely to represent a technical artifact of the sequencing pipeline. The cohort was sequenced for TCR beta chains only, and without alpha or paired-chain data the features that could be detected were limited. Linkage disequilibrium might explain the correlated functional status among segregating V segments, but an unknown experimental factor could not be ruled out. The presence/absence analyses assumed that sequencing depth was roughly uniform across donors, and that assumption may not be true. Three of the identified cytomegalovirus-associated TCR beta chains were confirmed in vitro to be specific for cytomegalovirus antigens. An earlier analysis of approximately 540 of the donors showed that most TCR beta V segments appeared in productive rearrangements either about 87% or about 30% of the time, which broadly matched IMGT annotations. According to a later analysis, parvovirus B19, influenza, CMV and Epstein-Barr virus appeared linked to several top co-occurrence clusters. The classifier was reported to diagnose cytomegalovirus status with high specificity and sensitivity in both the original cohort and the validation cohort. For the cohort, immune exposure information was limited to CMV serostatus. Most CMV-associated TCR beta chains appeared to be HLA-restricted in a later analysis, and the HLA associations seemed to be driven largely by CMV exposure. A total of some 180 TCR beta chains were listed by the study as associated with cytomegalovirus. Across donors, most TCR sequences were observed very rarely, whereas some public TCRs were present in many individuals. A later analysis associated about 16,000 TCR beta sequences with specific HLA alleles at a false discovery rate of 0.05. Because HLA typing was unavailable for some donors at each locus, only the typed subset was used in association tests. A further reported finding was that TCR beta sequences accurately predicted the HLA-A and HLA-B alleles for most subjects in the first cohort. When HLA alleles, especially DR and DQ, strongly co-occurred, attributing TCR associations to individual alleles was difficult.

The library was made by the immunoSEQ multiplex PCR assay. The multiplex PCR relied on a mix of 60 forward primers for TCR Vbeta segments and 13 reverse primers for TCR Jbeta segments. The CDR3 region of rearranged TCR beta genes was amplified from genomic DNA by a multiplex PCR assay. Amplified TCR beta libraries were sequenced as 87-base-pair reads on the Illumina HiSeq System. The original methods were these. A later analysis counted around 72 million unique TCR beta chains across the 666 repertoires, and some 11 million of these chains were shared by at least two donors. A nearest-neighbor algorithm error-corrected the raw reads and collapsed the reads into unique sequences, merging closely related sequences to remove PCR and sequencing errors. V, D and J gene segments were assigned by aligning CDR3 sequences to IMGT reference sequences. For a sequence to be retained, a match of at least six nucleotides was required to both a V gene segment and a J gene segment. A rearrangement counted as productive if the CDR3 had no stop codons and remained in frame with V and J, and every other rearrangement counted as non-productive. CDR3 was defined by IMGT convention, running from the second conserved V-encoded cysteine to the conserved J-encoded phenylalanine. The earlier analysis of 587 of the donors excluded sequences that lacked an unambiguous match to a single V gene segment. In an earlier analysis of almost 600 of the donors, a V segment was called functional when productive rearrangements were above 56.7%, and segregating when the standard deviation between donors exceeded 5%. To diagnose cytomegalovirus status from the catalog of TCR beta chain sequences, a statistical classification framework was built. A later analysis assigned V and J genes by comparing TCR nucleotide sequences with IMGT/GENE-DB human TR gene sequences. The TCRdist pipeline was used in a later analysis to assign CDR3 sequences and most-parsimonious VDJ recombination scenarios. In a later analysis, each TCR beta chain was defined by its CDR3 amino acid sequence together with its V-gene family, and reads lacking a unique V-gene family were excluded. As a way to deal with suspected cross-contamination and a sequencing artifact, a later analysis dropped 450 to 700 nucleotide sequences that were highly shared and had low generation probability. For each public chain, a later analysis derived a clonal expansion index from normalized ranks of inferred template counts within each repertoire. Generation probabilities in a later analysis came from a VDJ recombination model fitted to out-of-frame rearrangements, and those results were checked against IGoR. In a later analysis, hypergeometric tests were used to score TCR-TCR, TCR-HLA and TCR-CMV co-occurrence, with a repertoire-size bias correction applied to TCR pairs. In a later analysis, false discovery rates were estimated by permuting HLA or CMV assignments 20 times. In a later analysis, co-occurring TCRs were grouped with DBSCAN, and TCRdist sequence similarity was added when clustering was performed within HLA-allele-positive subsets. Repertoires with fewer than 30,000 or more than 120,000 public chains, plus five repertoires with anomalous nucleotide sharing, were excluded from co-occurrence clustering. The source is immuneACCESS, and TCRdb retained only in-frame sequences with V and J called. Part of the clones is not carried over; for the studies checked, unresolved V genes explain less than half of this, and the remainder is unexplained. V and J calls and clone size are copied from that table; D and trimming were computed from the DNA. The sample table lists approximately 140,000 clones, around two thirds of them with a count of one. In total, the top ten clones hold 1.5% to 2% of the sample.

The cohort consisted of 666 healthy bone marrow donors. At the time of sampling, all cohort members were nominally healthy, though unrecorded immune exposures were likely present. The donor was CMV seronegative and belonged to the group of over 350 seronegative cohort members. Each donor provided a peripheral blood sample, and peripheral blood mononuclear cells were used for TCR beta sequencing. Genomic DNA extraction from the blood cell samples was performed with the Qiagen DNeasy Blood Extraction Kit. The CDR3, from cysteine to phenylalanine, totals 16 residues. Only the CDR3 part of the read is kept: 48 bases, read in frame from the first base. Ends trimmed: V by 4 bases, J by 6 bases; bases unmatched to a gene: 14. Looking up the germline V gene yields CDR1 SGHRS and CDR2 YFSETQ.

The V and J segments used are TRBV5-1 and TRBJ2-7, with 9 bases aligning to TRBD1. Sequenced: PBMCs. The sequence was obtained from a young woman in good health and CMV-seronegative. At the DNA level, the sequence is TGCGCCAGCAGCCCCGGTACTACAGGGGGCGGATCCGAGCAGTACTTC. Its amino acids are CASSPGTTGGGSEQYF.